This passage covers 19 T cell receptor beta chains from one sample sequenced in a study of T-cell memory formation after mild COVID-19. A single record per CDR3 protein comes from TCRdb applying MiXCR to the 5' RACE reads. Here the sample spans 140,000 to 150,000 distinct CDR3 sequences, roughly a quarter being singletons. The sample was PBMCs or a T cell subset sorted from them (not recorded which). All receptors derive from an adult woman who had mild COVID-19 (a few samples of this study predate the infection). Cell type and time point are not known.

The gene calls are TRBV5-1 and TRBJ2-7; 7 nucleotides line up with TRBD1. With V trimmed by 5 bases and J by 2 bases, 16 bases remained unmatched. The germline gives CDR1 SGHRS, CDR2 YFSETQ. The CDR3 is 17 amino acids. CDR3 in amino acids: CASRNALEGAFAYEQYF. CDR3 sequence (DNA): TGCGCCAGCAGGAACGCTCTCGAGGGGGCCTTCGCCTACGAGCAGTACTTC.

This clonotype was seen just once. This rearrangement joins TRBV6-6 to TRBJ2-1; tentative D call: TRBD2 (6 bases). This CDR3 comprises 15 residues. Germline values: CDR1 MNHNY, CDR2 SVGAGI (reference sequence). Trimming removed 0 bases at V and 2 bases at J, with 8 bases between. The DNA for the CDR3 is TGTGCCAGCAGTTACTCGTCGGGGGCCTACAATGAGCAGTTCTTC. As protein: CASSYSSGAYNEQFF.

V and J are TRBV2 and TRBJ2-7, with TRBD1 matching over 9 bases. CDR3 length: 13 residues. Germline V gene data show CDR1 as SNHLY and CDR2 as FYNNEI. This chain's CDR3 is CGSGTGHSYEQYF. The CDR3 nucleotides read TGTGGATCGGGGACAGGGCACTCCTACGAGCAGTACTTC.

The rearrangement uses TRBV7-6 and TRBJ2-1, with 7 positions matching TRBD2. The CDR3 covers 15 residues. CDR1 is SGHVS, CDR2 FNYEAQ, per germline. With V trimmed by 5 bases and J by 8 bases, 12 bases remained unmatched. DNA of the CDR3: TGTGCCAGCAGCGCTGGGACTACATACGGGGATGAGCAGTTCTTC. This gives the protein CASSAGTTYGDEQFF.

Only a few counts were recorded for this clonotype. The gene calls are TRBV6-5 and TRBJ2-7, with D unclear. The ends were cut back, 6 bases at V and 4 bases at J, with 13 bases in the middle. The germline CDR1 and CDR2 sequences are MNHEY and SVGAGI. The CDR3 sequence is 13 residues long. The CDR3 is CASRDAQAYEQYF. The CDR3 DNA reads TGTGCCAGCAGGGACGCGCAGGCTTACGAGCAGTACTTC.

For the CDR3, the DNA is TGTGCCAGCAGCGTAGGACTAGCGGGAGACACCGGGGAGCTGTTTTTT. As protein: CASSVGLAGDTGELFF. The V call is TRBV9, the J call TRBJ2-2; 12 positions match TRBD2. The CDR3 loop spans 16 amino acids. Germline CDR1 SGDLS, CDR2 YYNGEE. J gave up 3 bases and V 0 bases, and 0 bases lay outside the gene matches.

This clonotype was seen a handful of times. CDR3 nucleotides: TGTGCCAGCAGCTTAGTGAGGTTAGCGGTATCTCTTTACAATGAGCAGTTCTTC. Translated, it gives CASSLVRLAVSLYNEQFF. The V call is TRBV7-2, the J call TRBJ2-1; D perhaps matches TRBD2 (6 bases). Germline loops: CDR1 SGHTA, CDR2 FQGNSA. Trimming removed 1 base from V and 4 bases from J, with 20 bases in between. This CDR3 region has 18 residues. Complete variable domain (other parts from reference TRBV7-2 and TRBJ2-1): GAGVSQSPSNKVTEKGKDVELRCDPISGHTALYWYRQSLGQGLEFLIYFQGNSAPDKSGLPSDRFSAERTGGSVSTLTIQRTQQEDSAVYLCASSLVRLAVSLYNEQFFGPGTRLTVL.

This chain connects TRBV6-2 or TRBV6-3 to TRBJ2-3; possibly TRBD1 for D (6 bases). V gave up 2 bases and J gave up 3 bases, with 9 bases separating them. The length of the CDR3 is 14 residues. Germline assignment: CDR1 MNHEY and CDR2 SVGEGT. The CDR3 nucleotides are TGTGCCAGCAGTTACGAGGGGGTTACAGATACGCAGTATTTT. Amino acids: CASSYEGVTDTQYF.

This clonotype has more than one count but fewer than ten. This chain uses TRBV5-1 with TRBJ1-1; maybe TRBD1 (6 bases). Germline lookup yields CDR1 SGHRS and CDR2 YFSETQ. The V gene lost 4 bases and the J gene lost 1 base, with 11 bases spanning the gap. The CDR3 runs 14 residues. The CDR3 DNA is TGCGCCAGCAGCCCAGAGGGGGGGAACACTGAAGCTTTCTTT. Protein: CASSPEGGNTEAFF.

The chain carries TRBV4-1 and TRBJ1-1, with 9 bases matching TRBD1. After removal of 4 bases from V and 5 bases from J, the junction contained 11 bases not matched to a gene. CDR3 length: 16 residues. Germline V gene lookup returns CDR1 MGHRA and CDR2 YSYEKL. The CDR3 bases are TGCGCCAGCAGCCGGCTACCGGGACAGGGAGGTACTGAAGCTTTCTTT. It is translated as CASSRLPGQGGTEAFF.

V usage is TRBV21-1 and J usage is TRBJ2-7; the DNA was not used to check the table's D call, TRBD2. TRBV21-1 constitutes a pseudogene. The CDR3 is 16 residues long. For the CDR3, the DNA is TGTGCCAGCAGCAAAGAGGCGGGAGCTCGCTCCTACGAGCAGTACTTC. Translated, it gives CASSKEAGARSYEQYF.

This clonotype was seen a handful of times. The chain employs TRBV7-9 and TRBJ2-1; 9 bases align to TRBD1. The CDR3 has 15 residues. The germline V gene encodes CDR1 SEHNR and CDR2 FQNEAQ (reference sequence). After removal of 3 bases from V and 2 bases from J, the junction contained 2 bases not matched to a gene. As DNA, the CDR3 is TGTGCCAGCAGCTTCCGGGACAGGGCCTACAATGAGCAGTTCTTC. It is translated as CASSFRDRAYNEQFF.

This clonotype was counted a few times. This chain links TRBV20-1 with TRBJ2-3; the match to TRBD2 covers 7 bases. The CDR3 runs 16 residues. V lost 0 bases and J lost 2; bases outside the gene matches: 8. CDR1 is DFQATT, CDR2 SNEGSKA, per germline (reference sequence). DNA of the CDR3: TGCAGTGCTAGAGATCGGGAGGAAGAGTTCACAGATACGCAGTATTTT. This translates into CSARDREEEFTDTQYF.

This chain connects TRBV25-1 to TRBJ1-2, with 9 bases aligning to TRBD1. The CDR3 runs 15 residues. Per the germline V gene, CDR1 is MGHDK and CDR2 is SYGVNS. V gave up 2 bases and J gave up 4 bases; unmatched junction bases: 5. Here the CDR3 reads CASSEGMTGGYGYTF. The CDR3 DNA is TGTGCCAGCAGTGAAGGGATGACAGGGGGCTATGGCTACACCTTC.

V and J are TRBV6-6 and TRBJ1-1, with D perhaps matching TRBD1 (6 bases). This CDR3 comprises 15 residues. Between the trimmed V and J ends, which lost 4 bases and 0 bases, there was a span of 12 bases. The V gene's germline CDR1 is MNHNY and CDR2 SVGAGI (reference sequence). CDR3 DNA: TGTGCCAGCAGTTCCCCGGGGGGCCTGAACACTGAAGCTTTCTTT. Its translation: CASSSPGGLNTEAFF.

The chain employs TRBV9 and TRBJ1-1, with D perhaps matching TRBD1 (5 bases). CDR3 length: 13 residues. Germline-derived CDR1 and CDR2 are SGDLS and YYNGEE. Between the trimmed V and J ends, which lost 0 bases and 8 bases, there was a span of 11 bases. The CDR3 protein is CASSVATQGEAFF. In nucleotides, the CDR3 is TGTGCCAGCAGCGTAGCTACCCAGGGAGAAGCTTTCTTT.

This clonotype was observed a few times. The gene calls are TRBV4-3 and TRBJ1-4, with D maybe TRBD1 (6 bases). The CDR3 is 15 amino acids. Germline V gene data show CDR1 as LGHNA and CDR2 as YSLEER. Trimming stripped 1 base from V and 4 bases from J, with 10 bases between. CDR3 loop: CASSQVGGFNEKLFF. For the CDR3, the DNA is TGCGCCAGCAGCCAAGTTGGGGGCTTTAATGAAAAACTGTTTTTT.

This rearrangement joins TRBV5-1 to TRBJ2-7; D may match TRBD1 or TRBD2 (5 bases each). The ends were cut back, 0 bases at V and 5 bases at J, with 12 bases in the middle. CDR1 and CDR2 (germline): SGHRS, YFSETQ. The CDR3 is made up of 14 amino acids. This CDR3 reads CASSLEGPIHEQYF. The CDR3 bases are TGCGCCAGCAGCTTGGAGGGACCTATCCACGAGCAGTACTTC.

This clonotype was recorded a few times. The rearrangement joins TRBV12-3 or TRBV12-4 to TRBJ2-7; no firm D call. This CDR3 is 14 amino acids long. V dropped 5 bases and J dropped 5 bases, with 16 bases sitting between them. The CDR3 DNA is TGTGCCAGCAGTCCACACGGACCAGGAGACGAGCAGTACTTC. Encoded protein: CASSPHGPGDEQYF.